What follows are 16 T cell receptor beta chains derived from one specimen sequenced in a study of blood T cells in healthy people across ages. Combining a sample-barcoded 5' primer with a J-beta primer mix, a second PCR ran for about 7 to 12 cycles. TCRdb recomputed calls from the 5' RACE reads with MiXCR, one row per CDR3 protein. The sample records about 970,000 distinct CDR3 sequences, roughly 47% being singletons. Sequencing was performed on blood. The receptors derive from a woman aged 55-69 years in good health.

The rearrangement joins TRBV29-1 to TRBJ1-2, with 11 bases fitting TRBD1. In germline, CDR1 is SQVTM, CDR2 ANQGSEA. V trimming: 4 bases; J trimming: 4 bases; junction bases outside the gene matches: 5. The CDR3 spans 14 residues. The CDR3, as DNA: TGCAGCGTTGTTTGGACAGGGGGCCTCTATGGCTACACCTTC. Translated, it gives CSVVWTGGLYGYTF. Full variable domain (rest looked up from reference TRBV29-1 and TRBJ1-2): SAVISQKPSRDICQRGTSLTIQCQVDSQVTMMFWYRQQPGQSLTLIATANQGSEATYESGFVIDKFPISRPNLTFSTLTVSNMSPEDSSIYLCSVVWTGGLYGYTFGSGTRLTVV.

A word on this clonotype: With a much larger clone just one base away, this may be a read error. The rearrangement joins TRBV29-1 to TRBJ1-2; D gene ambiguous. CDR1 SQVTM and CDR2 ANQGSEA come from the germline V gene. CDR3 length: 12 residues. In DNA form, the CDR3 reads TGCAGCGTTAAAGAGGGCCCTGAGGGCTACACCTTC. It codes for CSVKEGPEGYTF.

The V call is TRBV28, the J call TRBJ2-3, with D possibly matching TRBD2 (6 bases). Germline CDR1 reads MDHEN; CDR2 reads SYDVKM. There are 15 residues in the CDR3. V lost 5 bases, J lost 2 bases, and 14 bases lay in between. The CDR3 protein is CASSIILAVTDTQYF. DNA for the CDR3: TGTGCCAGCAGTATCATACTAGCCGTCACAGATACGCAGTATTTT.

This clonotype was seen only a few times. The J gene is TRBJ1-2, the V gene TRBV5-1; TRBD1 might be the D (5 bases). The germline CDR1 and CDR2 sequences are SGHRS and YFSETQ. There are 15 residues in the CDR3. Trimming cost V 0 bases and J 4 bases, with 13 bases left between them. The chain's CDR3 is CASSLEGRGSYGYTF. In DNA, the CDR3 is TGCGCCAGCAGCTTGGAGGGACGGGGATCCTATGGCTACACCTTC.

This clonotype was seen a few times. This chain connects TRBV7-2 to TRBJ2-4; D perhaps matches TRBD1 (5 bases). Germline V gene sequence: CDR1 SGHTA, CDR2 FQGNSA. The CDR3 runs 13 residues. Trimming took off 5 bases at V and 9 bases at J, with 14 bases between the two ends. The CDR3 DNA follows: TGTGCCAGCAGCCGAATCAGGGAAAGCATTCAGTACTTC. Its translation: CASSRIRESIQYF. The whole variable domain, remainder taken from reference TRBV7-2 and TRBJ2-4, is GAGVSQSPSNKVTEKGKDVELRCDPISGHTALYWYRQSLGQGLEFLIYFQGNSAPDKSGLPSDRFSAERTGGSVSTLTIQRTQQEDSAVYLCASSRIRESIQYFGAGTRLSVL.

This chain uses TRBV6-5 with TRBJ2-4; tentatively, D is TRBD1 (7 bases). The J call may be mistaken, given a closer DNA end match to TRBJ2-7. The germline V gene encodes CDR1 MNHEY and CDR2 SVGAGI. This CDR3 spans 15 amino acids. CDR3 region: CASSGGGRDSYEQYF. CDR3 in DNA: TGTGCCAGCAGTGGAGGGGGCCGAGACTCCTACGAGCAGTACTTC.

J is TRBJ2-1 and V is TRBV5-1; 11 bases fit TRBD2. The CDR3 length is 16 residues. The germline CDR1 and CDR2 sequences are SGHRS and YFSETQ. J lost 5 bases, V lost 4 bases, and 8 bases had no gene match. In DNA form, the CDR3 reads TGCGCCAGCAGCCCCTTAGCGGGAGGGCCGGACAATGAGCAGTTCTTC. Its translation: CASSPLAGGPDNEQFF.

About this clonotype itself: Compared with germline, one end of the junction differs, possibly owing to a read error. The CDR3 loop is CAISGTGRQPQHF. The CDR3 DNA sequence: TGTGCCATCAGTGGGACAGGGCGTCAGCCCCAGCATTTT. This sequence joins TRBV27 and TRBJ1-5; 9 bases line up with TRBD1. In germline, CDR1 is MNHEY, CDR2 SMNVEV (reference sequence). The CDR3 length is 13 residues.

The chain couples TRBV12-3 or TRBV12-4 to TRBJ2-3; 7 bases align to TRBD2. Losses at the gene ends were 3 bases for V and 5 bases for J; bases not matched to a gene: 17. The CDR3 has 18 residues. CDR3 nucleotides: TGTGCCAGCAGTTTGATGTTCCCTCCCACGGGAGGAGGAGATACGCAGTATTTT. Its protein product is CASSLMFPPTGGGDTQYF.

This sequence joins TRBV4-2 and TRBJ2-4, with D tentatively TRBD2 (6 bases). Germline CDR1 reads LGHNA; CDR2 reads YNFKEQ. V was cut by 1 base and J by 5 bases, with 21 bases left in between. The CDR3 covers 18 residues. As DNA, the CDR3 is TGTGCCAGCAGCCAAGCCCAGGGACCTCGACTAGTACAAAACATTCAGTACTTC. It encodes CASSQAQGPRLVQNIQYF.

This clonotype was seen a handful of times. This sequence joins TRBV2 and TRBJ1-2, with D uncertain. The CDR3 length is 12 residues. Trimming shortened V by 7 bases and J by 2 bases, and 8 bases separated the two germline ends. Germline V gene data show CDR1 as SNHLY and CDR2 as FYNNEI. CDR3 loop: CASTNTNYGYTF. As DNA, the CDR3 is TGTGCCAGCACCAACACCAACTATGGCTACACCTTC.

The chain joins TRBV12-3 or TRBV12-4 to TRBJ2-6; no firm D call. The V end lost 4 bases, the J end lost 2 bases, and 6 bases lay between the germline ends. This CDR3 region has 14 residues. As DNA, the CDR3 is TGTGCCAGCAGTTGTGACCCTGGGGCCAACGTCCTGACTTTC. Translation gives CASSCDPGANVLTF.

The CDR3 protein is CASSSFRGNYEQYF. CDR3 DNA sequence: TGTGCCAGCAGCTCCTTTAGGGGGAACTACGAGCAGTACTTC. This chain joins TRBV7-9 and TRBJ2-7, with D tentatively TRBD1 (6 bases). The CDR3 extends over 14 amino acids. Per the germline V gene, CDR1 is SEHNR and CDR2 is FQNEAQ (reference sequence). Deletions cut 4 bases from V and 3 bases from J, with 13 bases between.

Only a few counts were recorded for this clonotype. This chain links TRBV2 with TRBJ2-3; D is unresolved. V dropped 6 bases and J dropped 0 bases, with 19 bases sitting between them. Germline lookup yields CDR1 SNHLY and CDR2 FYNNEI. The CDR3 is 17 amino acids. In DNA, the CDR3 is TGTGCCAGCAGCCTGATTCGGACGAAAACTAGCACAGATACGCAGTATTTT. Translation gives CASSLIRTKTSTDTQYF.

V is TRBV7-2 and J is TRBJ2-6, with D hard to call. The CDR3 spans 12 residues. Looked up from germline, CDR1 is SGHTA and CDR2 is FQGNSA. V was pared by 2 bases and J by 5 bases, with 1 base between. The CDR3 sequence: CASSLWANVLTF. In DNA form, the CDR3 reads TGTGCCAGCAGCTTATGGGCCAACGTCCTGACTTTC. The whole variable domain, filled in from reference TRBV7-2 and TRBJ2-6, reads GAGVSQSPSNKVTEKGKDVELRCDPISGHTALYWYRQSLGQGLEFLIYFQGNSAPDKSGLPSDRFSAERTGGSVSTLTIQRTQQEDSAVYLCASSLWANVLTFGAGSRLTVL.

This clonotype has just a few counts. V gene TRBV14 combines with J gene TRBJ2-1, with D perhaps TRBD1 or TRBD2 (5 bases each). V gave up 0 bases and J gave up 5 bases, with 14 bases separating them. The germline V gene encodes CDR1 SGHDN and CDR2 FVKESK. This CDR3 has 16 amino acids. In DNA, the CDR3 is TGTGCCAGCAGCCAAGATAAGGGGAGACTAAACAATGAGCAGTTCTTC. Protein product: CASSQDKGRLNNEQFF.